The clone carrying this T cell receptor (beta chain) was observed at least ten times. TCRdb ran MiXCR on the RT-PCR reads and lists one entry per CDR3 protein. The top ten hold 3% to 4.5% of the sample, which has around 700,000 distinct CDR3 sequences, 13% to 15% seen once. CDR3 length equals 15 residues. Germline assignment: CDR1 SGHRS and CDR2 YFSETQ. The germline V and J ends were trimmed by 0 bases and 10 bases, with 19 bases remaining between them. The sequence derives from a female donor in good health, serving as a healthy control. The chain employs TRBV5-1 and TRBJ1-1; possible D gene TRBD1, 5 bases. The material sequenced was memory CD4+ T cells from blood. The CDR3 here is CASSLAAAAGRIAFF. The CDR3, as DNA: TGCGCCAGCAGCTTGGCCGCGGCGGCAGGGAGGATAGCTTTCTTT. Filled out from reference TRBV5-1 and TRBJ1-1, the complete variable domain reads KAGVTQTPRYLIKTRGQQVTLSCSPISGHRSVSWYQQTPGQGLQFLFEYFSETQRNKGNFPGRFSGRQFSNSRSEMNVSTLELGDSALYLCASSLAAAAGRIAFFGQGTRLTVV.